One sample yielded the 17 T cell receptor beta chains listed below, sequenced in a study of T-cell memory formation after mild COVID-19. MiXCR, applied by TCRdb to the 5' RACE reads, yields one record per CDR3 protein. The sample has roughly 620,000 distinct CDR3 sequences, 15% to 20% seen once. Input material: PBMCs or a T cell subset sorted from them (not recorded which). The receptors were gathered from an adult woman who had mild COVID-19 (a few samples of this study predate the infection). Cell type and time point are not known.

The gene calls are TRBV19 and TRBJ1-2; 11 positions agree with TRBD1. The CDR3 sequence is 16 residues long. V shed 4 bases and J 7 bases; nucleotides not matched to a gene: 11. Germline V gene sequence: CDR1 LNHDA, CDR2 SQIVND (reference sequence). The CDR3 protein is CASSTLGTGGSFGYTF. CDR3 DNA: TGTGCCAGTAGTACCCTCGGGACAGGGGGATCCTTTGGCTACACCTTC. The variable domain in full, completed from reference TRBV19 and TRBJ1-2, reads DGGITQSPKYLFRKEGQNVTLSCEQNLNHDAMYWYRQDPGQGLRLIYYSQIVNDFQKGDIAEGYSVSREKKESFPLTVTSAQKNPTAFYLCASSTLGTGGSFGYTFGSGTRLTVV.

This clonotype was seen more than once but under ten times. CDR3 sequence (DNA): TGTGCCAGCAGTTTAAGGGACCTCGGGACTAGCGACAAAGAGACCCAGTACTTC. It translates to CASSLRDLGTSDKETQYF. This chain uses TRBV12-3 or TRBV12-4 with TRBJ2-5; TRBD2 matches 10 bases. The J segment lost 3 bases and the V segment lost 2 bases, leaving 12 bases of the junction unmatched. This CDR3 has 18 amino acids.

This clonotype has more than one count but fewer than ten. CDR3 loop: CASSPHENTEAFF. The CDR3 DNA reads as TGTGCCAGCAGCCCACACGAGAACACTGAAGCTTTCTTT. The chain is built from TRBV3-1 and TRBJ1-1; D remains ambiguous. Looked up from germline, CDR1 is LGHDT and CDR2 is YNNKEL (reference sequence). This CDR3 spans 13 amino acids. The V and J ends lost 4 bases and 1 base respectively, with 7 bases between them.

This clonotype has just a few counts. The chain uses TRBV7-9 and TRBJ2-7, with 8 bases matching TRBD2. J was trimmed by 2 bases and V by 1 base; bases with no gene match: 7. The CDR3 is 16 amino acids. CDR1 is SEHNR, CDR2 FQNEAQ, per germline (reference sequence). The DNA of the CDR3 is TGTGCCAGCAGCTTAGGGGCTAGCGGGCACACCTACGAGCAGTACTTC. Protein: CASSLGASGHTYEQYF.

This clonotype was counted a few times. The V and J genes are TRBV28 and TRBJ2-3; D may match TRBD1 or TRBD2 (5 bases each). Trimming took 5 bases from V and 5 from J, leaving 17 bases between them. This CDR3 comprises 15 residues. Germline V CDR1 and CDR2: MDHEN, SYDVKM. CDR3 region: CASSPAGTPGDTQYF. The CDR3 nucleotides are TGTGCCAGCAGTCCCGCCGGGACCCCCGGAGATACGCAGTATTTT.

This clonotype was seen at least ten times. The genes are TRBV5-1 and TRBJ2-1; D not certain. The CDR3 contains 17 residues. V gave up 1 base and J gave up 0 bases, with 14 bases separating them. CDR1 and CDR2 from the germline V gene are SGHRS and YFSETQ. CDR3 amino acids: CASSLFGTKGSYNEQFF. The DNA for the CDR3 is TGCGCCAGCAGCTTGTTCGGCACCAAGGGCTCCTACAATGAGCAGTTCTTC.

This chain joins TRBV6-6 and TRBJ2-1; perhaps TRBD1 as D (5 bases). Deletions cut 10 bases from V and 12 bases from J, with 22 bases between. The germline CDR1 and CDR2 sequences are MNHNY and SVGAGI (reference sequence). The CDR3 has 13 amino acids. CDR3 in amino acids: CATSPTGPRGQFF. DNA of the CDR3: TGTGCCACCAGCCCTACAGGTCCAAGAGGGCAGTTCTTC.

CDR3: CSVRQGAGGYTF. CDR3 nucleotide sequence: TGCAGCGTTCGGCAGGGGGCGGGTGGCTACACCTTC. This chain connects TRBV29-1 to TRBJ1-2; 8 bases fit TRBD1. Trimming at V came to 5 bases and at J to 7 bases, leaving 6 bases not matched to a gene. The germline V gene encodes CDR1 SQVTM and CDR2 ANQGSEA. The CDR3 is 12 residues long.

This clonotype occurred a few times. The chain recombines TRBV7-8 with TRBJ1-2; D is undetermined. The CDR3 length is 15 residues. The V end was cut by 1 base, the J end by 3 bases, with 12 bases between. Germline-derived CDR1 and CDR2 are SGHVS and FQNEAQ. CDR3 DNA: TGTGCCAGCAGCTTAGGATACAGTTATGACTATGGCTACACCTTC. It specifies CASSLGYSYDYGYTF.

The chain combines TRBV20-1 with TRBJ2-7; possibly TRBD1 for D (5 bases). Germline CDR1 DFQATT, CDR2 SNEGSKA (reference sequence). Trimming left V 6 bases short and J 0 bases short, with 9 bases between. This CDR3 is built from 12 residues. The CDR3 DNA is TGCAGTGCCGACAGAAGCTCCTACGAGCAGTACTTC. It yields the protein CSADRSSYEQYF.

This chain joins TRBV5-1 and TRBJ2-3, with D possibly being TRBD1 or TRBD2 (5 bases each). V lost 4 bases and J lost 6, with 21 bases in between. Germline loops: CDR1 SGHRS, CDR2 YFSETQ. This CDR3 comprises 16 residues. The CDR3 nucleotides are TGCGCCAGCAGCCCCGGGACCAAATCTAATTCGGATACGCAGTATTTT. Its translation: CASSPGTKSNSDTQYF.

CDR3: CATSRVIDNEQFF. The DNA of the CDR3 is TGTGCCACCAGCAGAGTTATCGACAATGAGCAGTTCTTC. The V gene is TRBV15, the J gene TRBJ2-1; D gene uncertain. V shed 1 base and J shed 5 bases, with 6 bases lying between them. This CDR3 comprises 13 residues. CDR1 is LNHNV and CDR2 is YYDKDF in the germline V gene (reference sequence).

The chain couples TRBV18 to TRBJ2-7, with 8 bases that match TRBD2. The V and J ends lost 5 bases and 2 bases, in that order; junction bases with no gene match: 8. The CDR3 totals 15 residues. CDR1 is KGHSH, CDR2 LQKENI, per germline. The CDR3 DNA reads TGTGCCAGCTCATCCTCAGCGGGGGAGGCCTACGAGCAGTACTTC. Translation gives CASSSSAGEAYEQYF. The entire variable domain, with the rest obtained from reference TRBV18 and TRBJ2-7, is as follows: NAGVMQNPRHLVRRRGQEARLRCSPMKGHSHVYWYRQLPEEGLKFMVYLQKENIIDESGMPKERFSAEFPKEGPSILRIQQVVRGDSAAYFCASSSSAGEAYEQYFGPGTRLTVT.

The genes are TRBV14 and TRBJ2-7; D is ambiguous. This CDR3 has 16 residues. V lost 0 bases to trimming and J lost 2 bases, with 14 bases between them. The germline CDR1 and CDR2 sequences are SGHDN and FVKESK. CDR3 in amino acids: CASSQDNTASTYEQYF. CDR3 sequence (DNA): TGTGCCAGCAGCCAAGATAATACAGCTTCCACCTACGAGCAGTACTTC.

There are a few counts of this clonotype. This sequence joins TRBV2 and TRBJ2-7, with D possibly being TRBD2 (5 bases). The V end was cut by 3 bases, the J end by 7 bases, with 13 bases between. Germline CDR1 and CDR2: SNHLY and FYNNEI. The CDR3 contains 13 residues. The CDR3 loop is CASSERYTREQYF. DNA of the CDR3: TGTGCCAGCAGTGAGAGGTACACTAGGGAGCAGTACTTC. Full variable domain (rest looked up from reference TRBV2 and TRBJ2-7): EPEVTQTPSHQVTQMGQEVILRCVPISNHLYFYWYRQILGQKVEFLVSFYNNEISEKSEIFDDQFSVERPDGSNFTLKIRSTKLEDSAMYFCASSERYTREQYFGPGTRLTVT.

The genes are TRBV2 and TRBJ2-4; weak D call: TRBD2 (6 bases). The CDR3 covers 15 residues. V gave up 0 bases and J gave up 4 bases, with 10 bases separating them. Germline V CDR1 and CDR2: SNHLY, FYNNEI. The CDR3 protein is CASSEAGGPKNIQYF. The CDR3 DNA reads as TGTGCCAGCAGTGAAGCGGGGGGTCCGAAAAACATTCAGTACTTC.

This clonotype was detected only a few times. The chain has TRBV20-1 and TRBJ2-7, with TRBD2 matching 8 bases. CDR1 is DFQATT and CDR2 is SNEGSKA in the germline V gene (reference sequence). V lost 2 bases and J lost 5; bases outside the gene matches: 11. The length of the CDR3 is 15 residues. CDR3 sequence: CSARISGMDFDEQYF. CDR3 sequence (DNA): TGCAGTGCTAGAATTAGCGGGATGGATTTTGACGAGCAGTACTTC.